Listed here are 16 T cell receptor beta chains from one sample, sequenced in a study of blood T cell repertoires in COVID-19. Sequencing used immunoSEQ multiplex PCR; TCRdb keeps in-frame clones, though not all of them. The sample holds approximately 60,000 clones, 82% seen once. Sequencing was carried out using peripheral blood. These receptors were collected from an older woman with acute or convalescent COVID-19.

This rearrangement joins TRBV6-5 to TRBJ1-5, with TRBD1 as a possible D gene (5 bases). The CDR3 runs 12 residues. The V end was cut by 6 bases, the J end by 11 bases, with 14 bases between. In germline, CDR1 is MNHEY, CDR2 SVGAGI. The CDR3 bases are TGTGCCAGCAGAGCGCAGACACAGGCCCAGCATTTT. Its protein is CASRAQTQAQHF.

CDR3 DNA: TGTGCCAGCAGCCGTGGACAGAACTATGGCTACACCTTC. Its translation: CASSRGQNYGYTF. V and J are TRBV7-8 and TRBJ1-2; D is perhaps TRBD1 (6 bases). The CDR3 loop spans 13 amino acids. The germline V gene encodes CDR1 SGHVS and CDR2 FQNEAQ. The ends were cut back, 5 bases at V and 2 bases at J, with 9 bases in the middle.

The rearrangement links TRBV11-2 to TRBJ2-2; TRBD2 is a possible D gene (5 bases). CDR3 length: 14 amino acids. Deletions cut 8 bases from V and 0 bases from J, with 10 bases between. The germline gives CDR1 SGHAT, CDR2 FQNNGV. The CDR3 protein is CASGTRANTGELFF. The CDR3 DNA reads TGTGCCAGCGGAACTAGAGCGAACACCGGGGAGCTGTTTTTT.

There are a few counts of this clone. V is TRBV3-1 (or the pseudogene TRBV3-2) and J is TRBJ1-4; 7 nucleotides agree with TRBD1. The trim removed 2 bases at V and 12 bases at J, leaving 6 bases unmatched. The CDR3 spans 13 residues. Germline CDR1 and CDR2: LGHDT and YNNKEL (reference sequence). The CDR3 bases are TGTGCCAGCAGCCAAAGATGGGACAGCCAACTGTTTTTT. This translates into CASSQRWDSQLFF.

This clone has a single count. This chain links TRBV28 with TRBJ2-5; TRBD2 agrees at 10 bases. Looked up from germline, CDR1 is MDHEN and CDR2 is SYDVKM. The junction had 8 bases not matched to a gene; V was cut back by 2 bases and J by 5 bases. The CDR3 length is 16 residues. CDR3 DNA sequence: TGTGCCAGCAGTTTAATGAGCGGGGGGGCGGAGGAGACCCAGTACTTC. Residues: CASSLMSGGAEETQYF.

The J gene is TRBJ2-2, the V gene TRBV7-8; possible D gene TRBD1, 6 bases. Germline CDR1 is SGHVS and CDR2 is FQNEAQ. The CDR3 contains 13 residues. V was pared by 5 bases and J by 8 bases, with 12 bases between. CDR3 loop: CASSTPGTGELFF. The CDR3 DNA reads as TGTGCCAGCAGCACCCCAGGGACAGGGGAGCTGTTTTTT.

This chain joins TRBV12-3 or TRBV12-4 and TRBJ2-4, with D possibly TRBD1 on 5 matching bases. The length of the CDR3 is 13 residues. Trimming pared 1 base from V and 8 bases from J, leaving 9 bases between. This CDR3 is CASSLEGIHIQYF. CDR3 nucleotide sequence: TGTGCCAGCAGTTTAGAGGGGATACACATTCAGTACTTC.

CDR3 coding DNA: TGTGCCAGCAGTTACAGGGACAGCAGGAACACTGAAGCTTTCTTT. It yields the protein CASSYRDSRNTEAFF. The gene calls are TRBV6-5 and TRBJ1-1; 7 nucleotides agree with TRBD1. The CDR3 totals 15 residues. CDR1 and CDR2 from the germline V gene are MNHEY and SVGAGI. The V segment lost 2 bases and the J segment 1 base; nucleotides outside the gene matches: 4.

V and J are TRBV24-1 and TRBJ2-5; the D gene is possibly TRBD2 (6 bases). Germline values: CDR1 KGHDR, CDR2 SFDVKD. The CDR3 totals 15 residues. Trimming stripped 4 bases from V and 7 bases from J, with 18 bases between. The CDR3: CATSDVREPSGTQYF. CDR3 DNA: TGTGCCACCAGTGACGTCCGGGAGCCCTCTGGGACCCAGTACTTC.

A single count supports this clone. The rearrangement joins TRBV5-6 to TRBJ2-7, with 9 nucleotides matching TRBD2. V trimming: 2 bases; J trimming: 2 bases; junction bases outside the gene matches: 2. This CDR3 region has 14 residues. CDR1 and CDR2 (germline): SGHDT, YYEEEE. CDR3 amino acids: CASSFSSGAYEQYF. As DNA, the CDR3 is TGTGCCAGCAGCTTTTCTAGCGGGGCCTACGAGCAGTACTTC. Complete variable domain (other parts from reference TRBV5-6 and TRBJ2-7): DAGVTQSPTHLIKTRGQQVTLRCSPKSGHDTVSWYQQALGQGPQFIFQYYEEEERQRGNFPDRFSGHQFPNYSSELNVNALLLGDSALYLCASSFSSGAYEQYFGPGTRLTVT.

This clone was seen a few times. The J gene is TRBJ2-6, the V gene TRBV7-6; 10 bases map to TRBD1. The CDR3 spans 18 residues. Losses at the gene ends were 8 bases for V and 4 bases for J; bases not matched to a gene: 14. The germline V gene has CDR1 SGHVS and CDR2 FNYEAQ. The CDR3 DNA follows: TGTGCCAGCGCCTCCCGGGACAGGGGTTTAGTAGGGGCCAACGTCCTGACTTTC. Amino acid sequence: CASASRDRGLVGANVLTF.

This chain joins TRBV12-5 and TRBJ1-5; the D is unclear. Trimming removed 0 bases at V and 4 bases at J, with 19 bases between. CDR1 LGHNT and CDR2 FRNRAP come from the germline V gene. The CDR3 totals 18 residues. The CDR3 nucleotides read TGTGCTAGTGGTTTGGTAAGTTGGTTCCCAGGAGGTAATCAGCCCCAGCATTTT. Its translation: CASGLVSWFPGGNQPQHF.

This sequence joins TRBV6-5 and TRBJ2-3; 9 bases are a match to TRBD2. CDR1 MNHEY and CDR2 SVGAGI come from the germline V gene. This CDR3 is 14 amino acids long. After removal of 5 bases from V and 7 bases from J, the junction contained 7 bases not matched to a gene. CDR3 DNA sequence: TGTGCCAGCAGTCCGGGACTAGCTGTGAATACGCAGTATTTT. Amino acids: CASSPGLAVNTQYF.

This chain connects TRBV5-6 to TRBJ1-4, with TRBD1 matching over 8 bases. The CDR3 spans 16 residues. Per germline, CDR1 SGHDT and CDR2 YYEEEE. V shed 4 bases, J shed 8 bases, and the junction held 13 bases outside the gene matches. The CDR3 DNA sequence: TGTGCCAGCAGCCCATCTGGACAGGGTGGGGGGGAAAAACTGTTTTTT. Translated: CASSPSGQGGGEKLFF.

This sequence joins TRBV2 and TRBJ2-7; 10 bases fit TRBD2. The germline CDR1 and CDR2 sequences are SNHLY and FYNNEI. With V trimmed by 2 bases and J by 6 bases, 4 bases remained unmatched. This CDR3 is 14 amino acids long. CDR3 sequence (DNA): TGTGCCAGCAGTGAAACTAGCGGGGCTGTCGAGCAGTACTTC. Encoded protein: CASSETSGAVEQYF.

The chain uses TRBV3-1 (or the pseudogene TRBV3-2) and TRBJ2-3, with 7 bases aligning to TRBD1. V lost 4 bases to trimming and J lost 5 bases; unmatched junction nucleotides: 9. From germline, CDR1 is LGHDT and CDR2 YNNKEL (reference sequence). The CDR3 totals 15 residues. The CDR3 DNA reads as TGTGCCAGCAGCCCGGACAGGCCGCGAGGAGATACGCAGTATTTT. It yields the protein CASSPDRPRGDTQYF.